This T cell receptor beta chain stems from a study of molecular identifiers for immune sequencing clone quantification. Previously described methods and listed TCR primers produced bulk TCR libraries. TCRdb reanalysed the PCR reads using MiXCR and keeps one entry per CDR3 protein. The sample includes just under 650,000 distinct CDR3 sequences, about 20% of them seen just once. Regarding this clonotype: Its cognate antigen is unknown.

The CDR3 has 21 amino acids. V trimming: 7 bases; J trimming: 0 bases; junction bases outside the gene matches: 22. Study outcomes and limitations: Over 99% of CMV-specific effector molecules, but under 1% of naive ones, were in clones above 20 copies.

From roughly 21,000 to 960,000 sorted cells, naive CD8 libraries were generated with 10%, 30% or 50% RNA. The sorting of naive CD8 T cells used the CD8+CD4-CCR7+CD45RA+ phenotype. This sequence joins TRBV5-3 and TRBJ2-3; 11 bases fit TRBD2. TRBV5-3 is an open reading frame, and its role is uncertain. Material: naive CD8+ T cells from blood, with Jurkat cell RNA spiked in. Subset denoted: FACS-sorted CD8+CD4-CCR7+CD45RA+ naive T cells. The sequence was collected from a human donor in good health. Some libraries in this study had Jurkat cell RNA spiked in. This CDR3 reads CARGCPKLAGARIPSTDTQYF. The CDR3 DNA is TGTGCCAGAGGCTGCCCAAAACTAGCGGGAGCCCGAATTCCTAGCACAGATACGCAGTATTTT.